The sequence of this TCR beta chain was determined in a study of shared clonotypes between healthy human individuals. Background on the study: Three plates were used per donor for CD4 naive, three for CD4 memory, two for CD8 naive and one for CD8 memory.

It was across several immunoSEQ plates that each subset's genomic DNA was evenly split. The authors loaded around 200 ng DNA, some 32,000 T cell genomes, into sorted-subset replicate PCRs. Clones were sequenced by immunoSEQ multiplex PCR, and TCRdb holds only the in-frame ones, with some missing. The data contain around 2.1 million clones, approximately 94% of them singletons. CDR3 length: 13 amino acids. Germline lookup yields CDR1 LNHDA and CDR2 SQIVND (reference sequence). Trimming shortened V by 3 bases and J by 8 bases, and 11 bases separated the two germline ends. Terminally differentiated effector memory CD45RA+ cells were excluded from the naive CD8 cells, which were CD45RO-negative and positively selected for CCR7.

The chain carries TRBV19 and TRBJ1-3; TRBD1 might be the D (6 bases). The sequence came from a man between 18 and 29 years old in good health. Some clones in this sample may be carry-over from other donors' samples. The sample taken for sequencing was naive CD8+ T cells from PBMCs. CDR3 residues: CASSIAQGDTIYF. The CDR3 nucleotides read TGTGCCAGTAGTATTGCACAGGGAGACACCATATATTTT.